The rows below give T cell receptor beta chains drawn from one sample of a study of cytomegalovirus exposure and HLA in healthy donors. Repertoires were generated with immunoSEQ multiplex PCR, while TCRdb's copy carries only in-frame clones and drops some. The data contain more than 95,000 clones, around 9.1% of them singletons. Sequenced material: PBMCs. The receptors come from a man aged 35-49 years in good health and CMV-seropositive. The CDR3 runs from the conserved cysteine through the conserved F or W. Fields, in order: D gene, clone size, V gene, J gene, CDR3 protein, CDR3 DNA. D genes are given only for firm matches. Size tells how often a clone was seen (once, few, many) or the class of an expanded clone, and some rows leave it out.

D: NA; size: few; V: TRBV4-1; J: TRBJ2-5; CDR3: CASSQTGLEETQYF; DNA: TGCGCCAGCAGCCAAACTGGACTGGAGGAGACCCAGTACTTC
D: NA; size: NA; V: TRBV19; J: TRBJ1-2; CDR3: CASSIPQGFHYGYTF; DNA: TGTGCCAGTAGTATCCCACAGGGATTTCACTATGGCTACACCTTC
D: TRBD1; size: few; V: TRBV28; J: TRBJ2-7; CDR3: CASSFKVFGTGPIFSYEQYF; DNA: TGTGCCAGCAGTTTTAAAGTGTTCGGGACAGGCCCCATTTTCTCCTACGAGCAGTACTTC
D: TRBD1; size: few; V: TRBV5-6; J: TRBJ1-1; CDR3: CASSYGTGGEAFF; DNA: TGTGCCAGCAGCTACGGGACAGGGGGTGAAGCTTTCTTT
D: NA; size: NA; V: TRBV25-1; J: TRBJ1-2; CDR3: CASTRDSKTGYTF; DNA: TGTGCCAGCACACGGGACTCAAAAACGGGCTACACCTTC
D: NA; size: few; V: TRBV6-5; J: TRBJ1-2; CDR3: CASRGNIYYGYTF; DNA: TGTGCCAGCCGAGGGAACATCTACTATGGCTACACCTTC
D: TRBD2; size: few; V: TRBV9; J: TRBJ2-3; CDR3: CASSATLAGGTDTQYF; DNA: TGTGCCAGCAGCGCAACGCTAGCGGGAGGCACAGATACGCAGTATTTT
D: NA; size: NA; V: TRBV6-5; J: TRBJ2-2; CDR3: CASITGSQGTGELFF; DNA: TGTGCCAGCATCACGGGGTCTCAAGGAACCGGGGAGCTGTTTTTT
D: TRBD1; size: NA; V: TRBV27; J: TRBJ1-4; CDR3: CASSLDGTGVEKLFF; DNA: TGTGCCAGCAGCCTTGACGGGACAGGGGTGGAAAAACTGTTTTTT
D: TRBD1; size: NA; V: TRBV19; J: TRBJ2-3; CDR3: CASSEPGQGAGDTQYF; DNA: TGTGCCAGTAGCGAACCGGGACAGGGGGCTGGAGATACGCAGTATTTT
D: TRBD1; size: NA; V: TRBV5-6; J: TRBJ2-7; CDR3: CASSLGGLYEQYF; DNA: TGTGCCAGCAGCTTAGGGGGCCTCTACGAGCAGTACTTC
D: TRBD2; size: few; V: TRBV5-6; J: TRBJ2-3; CDR3: CASSLEGSGRSADTQYF; DNA: TGTGCCAGCAGCCTGGAGGGTAGCGGGAGATCAGCAGATACGCAGTATTTT
D: NA; size: NA; V: TRBV7-9; J: TRBJ1-2; CDR3: CASSFTGTLLIYGYTF; DNA: TGTGCCAGCAGCTTTACGGGGACACTGCTAATCTATGGCTACACCTTC
D: NA; size: few; V: TRBV10-3; J: TRBJ1-5; CDR3: CAISEGSSNQPQHF; DNA: TGTGCCATCAGTGAGGGCAGTAGCAATCAGCCCCAGCATTTT
D: NA; size: many; V: TRBV6-4; J: TRBJ2-1; CDR3: CASSDSAGSYNEQFF; DNA: TGTGCCAGCAGTGACTCAGCGGGCTCCTACAATGAGCAGTTCTTC
D: TRBD2; size: NA; V: TRBV30; J: TRBJ2-3; CDR3: CAWRGAGGSTDTQYF; DNA: TGTGCCTGGAGGGGAGCGGGAGGGAGTACAGATACGCAGTATTTT
D: TRBD1; size: few; V: TRBV2; J: TRBJ1-2; CDR3: CASRDGTGAHGYTF; DNA: TGTGCCAGCAGGGACGGGACAGGGGCCCATGGCTACACCTTC
D: NA; size: few; V: TRBV19; J: TRBJ2-2; CDR3: CASSIPHRDTGELFF; DNA: TGTGCCAGTAGTATACCCCACAGGGACACCGGGGAGCTGTTTTTT
D: TRBD1; size: few; V: TRBV2; J: TRBJ2-3; CDR3: CASSGQGMGDTQYF; DNA: TGTGCCAGCTCCGGACAGGGGATGGGAGATACGCAGTATTTT
D: TRBD1; size: NA; V: TRBV7-3; J: TRBJ2-7; CDR3: CASSLTGTGLSYEQYF; DNA: TGTGCCAGCAGCTTAACCGGGACAGGCTTGTCTTACGAGCAGTACTTC
D: TRBD2; size: NA; V: TRBV14; J: TRBJ2-2; CDR3: CASSKGLAATGELFF; DNA: TGTGCCAGCTCAAAAGGACTAGCGGCCACCGGGGAGCTGTTTTTT
D: TRBD1; size: NA; V: TRBV2; J: TRBJ1-1; CDR3: CASSPQGASEAFF; DNA: TGTGCCAGCAGTCCTCAGGGGGCAAGTGAAGCTTTCTTT
D: TRBD2; size: many; V: TRBV6-9; J: TRBJ2-1; CDR3: CASSYCEGTSGRAPYNEQFF; DNA: TGTGCCAGCAGTTATTGTGAGGGGACTAGCGGGAGGGCCCCATACAATGAGCAGTTCTTC
D: TRBD1; size: few; V: TRBV7-6; J: TRBJ1-4; CDR3: CASREGGRNEKLFF; DNA: TGTGCCAGCCGGGAAGGGGGCCGGAATGAAAAACTGTTTTTT
D: NA; size: NA; V: TRBV15; J: TRBJ2-7; CDR3: CATSTLPTDRYEQYF; DNA: TGTGCCACCAGCACACTTCCGACAGACCGCTACGAGCAGTACTTC
D: NA; size: few; V: TRBV5-6; J: TRBJ1-2; CDR3: CASSLTGVEGYTF; DNA: TGTGCCAGCAGCTTAACAGGAGTGGAGGGCTACACCTTC
D: NA; size: few; V: TRBV6-6; J: TRBJ2-3; CDR3: CASKGADTQYF; DNA: TGTGCCAGCAAGGGGGCAGATACGCAGTATTTT
D: TRBD2; size: NA; V: TRBV5-4; J: TRBJ2-7; CDR3: CASSFWGSGSIYEQYF; DNA: TGTGCCAGCAGCTTTTGGGGTAGCGGGAGTATCTACGAGCAGTACTTC
D: TRBD2; size: NA; V: TRBV6-4; J: TRBJ2-1; CDR3: CASSEGTSGSNEQFF; DNA: TGTGCCAGCAGTGAGGGGACTAGCGGGAGCAATGAGCAGTTCTTC
D: NA; size: few; V: TRBV2; J: TRBJ2-1; CDR3: CASMGAGSYNEQFF; DNA: TGTGCCAGCATGGGGGCTGGATCCTACAATGAGCAGTTCTTC
D: NA; size: NA; V: TRBV20-1; J: TRBJ1-2; CDR3: CGALGDGYTF; DNA: TGCGGGGCGTTGGGTGATGGCTACACCTTC
D: TRBD1; size: few; V: TRBV5-4; J: TRBJ1-4; CDR3: CASGQGSDNEKLFF; DNA: TGTGCCAGCGGACAGGGTTCAGATAATGAAAAACTGTTTTTT
D: NA; size: NA; V: TRBV6-4; J: TRBJ2-3; CDR3: CASSETGSTDTQYF; DNA: TGTGCCAGCAGTGAAACAGGTAGCACAGATACGCAGTATTTT
D: TRBD2; size: few; V: TRBV11-2; J: TRBJ2-5; CDR3: CASSAGGGETQYF; DNA: TGTGCCAGCAGCGCGGGAGGGGGAGAGACCCAGTACTTC
D: NA; size: NA; V: TRBV7-3; J: TRBJ2-2; CDR3: CASSFPETGELFF; DNA: TGTGCCAGCAGCTTCCCAGAAACCGGGGAGCTGTTTTTT
D: NA; size: NA; V: TRBV6-4; J: TRBJ1-5; CDR3: CASSENSNQPQNF; DNA: TGTGCCAGCAGTGAAAACAGCAATCAGCCCCAGAATTTT
D: NA; size: NA; V: TRBV4-1; J: TRBJ2-1; CDR3: CASSQAIAASYNEQFF; DNA: TGCGCCAGCAGCCAAGCGATAGCGGCCTCCTACAATGAGCAGTTCTTC
D: NA; size: few; V: TRBV6-1; J: TRBJ1-1; CDR3: CASRESTVSAFF; DNA: TGTGCCAGCAGGGAATCCACAGTGTCGGCTTTCTTT
D: NA; size: NA; V: TRBV9; J: TRBJ2-7; CDR3: CASSPPMGRHEQYF; DNA: TGTGCCAGCAGCCCCCCGATGGGGAGGCACGAGCAGTACTTC
D: NA; size: many; V: TRBV6-1; J: TRBJ1-2; CDR3: CASSEPAGLRSYGYTF; DNA: TGTGCCAGCAGCGAACCCGCGGGACTTCGCAGCTATGGCTACACCTTC
D: NA; size: few; V: TRBV7-3; J: TRBJ2-7; CDR3: CASSLGLGTLPYYEQYF; DNA: TGTGCCAGCAGCTTGGGTCTGGGGACTTTACCCTACTACGAGCAGTACTTC
D: NA; size: NA; V: TRBV7-9; J: TRBJ1-4; CDR3: CASSLRATATNEKLFF; DNA: TGTGCCAGCAGCTTACGAGCGACAGCAACTAATGAAAAACTGTTTTTT
D: NA; size: few; V: TRBV5-1; J: TRBJ2-1; CDR3: CASSLGTGGSLSSYNEQFF; DNA: TGCGCCAGCAGCCTCGGGACTGGGGGAAGCTTAAGCTCCTACAATGAGCAGTTCTTC
D: NA; size: few; V: TRBV5-1; J: TRBJ2-7; CDR3: CASSPLATYEQYF; DNA: TGCGCCAGCAGCCCTCTAGCGACCTACGAGCAGTACTTC
D: TRBD1; size: NA; V: TRBV27; J: TRBJ2-7; CDR3: CASSSLGQGSRYEQYF; DNA: TGTGCCAGCAGTTCCTTAGGACAGGGGAGTCGCTACGAGCAGTACTTC
D: TRBD2; size: few; V: TRBV6-1; J: TRBJ2-2; CDR3: CASSDPAGEGTGELFF; DNA: TGTGCCAGCAGTGACCCGGCGGGGGAAGGAACCGGGGAGCTGTTTTTT
D: NA; size: NA; V: TRBV6-1; J: TRBJ1-5; CDR3: CASSEEETGSNQPQHF; DNA: TGTGCCAGCAGTGAAGAAGAAACAGGCAGCAATCAGCCCCAGCATTTT
D: TRBD1; size: many; V: TRBV5-1; J: TRBJ1-4; CDR3: CASRGQGGNEKLFF; DNA: TGCGCCAGCAGGGGACAGGGGGGTAATGAAAAACTGTTTTTT